Below, 23 T cell receptor beta chains from the same sample are listed, as sequenced in a study of CD8 T cells in ankylosing spondylitis. TCRdb called the 5' RACE reads again in MiXCR, with one record for every CDR3 protein. The sample has about 210,000 distinct CDR3 sequences, roughly 8.2% seen once; the top ten hold approximately 4.8%. Source material: blood, either unsorted or a sorted T cell fraction (not recorded which). The receptors derive from a female donor with ankylosing spondylitis or in good health (not recorded which).

The chain couples TRBV7-9 to TRBJ2-2; D is perhaps TRBD1 (5 bases). The CDR3 is 14 residues long. Germline values: CDR1 SEHNR, CDR2 FQNEAQ (reference sequence). V lost 3 bases and J lost 4, with 9 bases in between. CDR3 DNA sequence: TGTGCCAGCAGCTTCCAGGGCTCCACCGGGGAGCTGTTTTTT. It specifies CASSFQGSTGELFF.

Ten or more counts support this clonotype. This chain uses TRBV28 with TRBJ2-7, with 7 positions matching TRBD1. The J segment lost 2 bases and the V segment lost 4 bases, leaving 20 bases of the junction unmatched. There are 19 residues in the CDR3. Looked up from germline, CDR1 is MDHEN and CDR2 is SYDVKM. The CDR3 spells CASSSELTRRTGSTYEQYF. In nucleotides, the CDR3 is TGTGCCAGCAGTTCCGAACTTACCCGTAGGACAGGTTCTACCTACGAGCAGTACTTC.

Ten or more counts support this clonotype. The chain has TRBV29-1 and TRBJ1-5; the D is unclear. This CDR3 is 14 amino acids long. V lost 7 bases and J 2 bases, leaving 15 bases between the germline ends. Germline V gives CDR1 SQVTM, CDR2 ANQGSEA. CDR3 sequence: CSAKEGSGNQPQHF. The CDR3 DNA follows: TGCAGCGCAAAAGAAGGAAGTGGCAATCAGCCCCAGCATTTT.

This clonotype came up many times. This chain uses TRBV19 with TRBJ2-1; D is possibly TRBD2 (5 bases). CDR1 is LNHDA, CDR2 SQIVND, per germline (reference sequence). Trimming shortened V by 10 bases and J by 1 base, and 14 bases separated the two germline ends. The CDR3 is 14 residues long. This CDR3 reads CATSSSLSYNEQFF. Here the CDR3 DNA reads TGTGCCACTTCTAGCTCCCTTTCCTACAATGAGCAGTTCTTC.

The table lists this clonotype with many counts. The DNA of the CDR3 is TGTGCCAGCAGGGCAGGACAGGGTGGCCATGAGCAGTTCTTC. This encodes CASRAGQGGHEQFF. The rearrangement uses TRBV21-1 and TRBJ2-1; TRBD1 is taken as the D call from the table, unchecked against the DNA. TRBV21-1 represents a pseudogene. The CDR3 is made up of 14 amino acids.

This clonotype was counted at least ten times. The chain has TRBV5-6 and TRBJ2-5; possibly TRBD2 for D (6 bases). The CDR3 totals 15 residues. CDR1 is SGHDT, CDR2 YYEEEE, per germline. Trimming stripped 0 bases from V and 5 bases from J, with 14 bases between. In DNA form, the CDR3 reads TGTGCCAGCAGCTTGGTGATAGGAGGGGTGGAGACCCAGTACTTC. Translating gives CASSLVIGGVETQYF.

This rearrangement joins TRBV6-2 or TRBV6-3 to TRBJ2-7; D unclear. The CDR3 is 12 residues long. The germline CDR1 and CDR2 sequences are MNHEY and SVGEGT. V was trimmed by 6 bases and J by 5 bases, leaving 11 bases between them. Written as DNA, the CDR3 is TGTGCCAGCAGCCGTTTTGTCCACGAGCAGTACTTC. Translation: CASSRFVHEQYF.

The genes are TRBV7-9 and TRBJ1-6; tentative D call: TRBD1 (5 bases). Germline CDR1 reads SEHNR; CDR2 reads FQNEAQ (reference sequence). The length of the CDR3 is 15 residues. The germline V and J ends were trimmed by 1 base and 7 bases, with 11 bases remaining between them. The CDR3 region has the DNA TGTGCCAGCAGCTTAGGGTCGGGGGGGAATTCACCCCTCCACTTT. It encodes CASSLGSGGNSPLHF.

Here the CDR3 DNA reads TGTGCCAGCAGTTACTACCTGGGGGAGCAGTACTTC. It encodes CASSYYLGEQYF. The chain employs TRBV6-2 or TRBV6-3 and TRBJ2-7, with D uncertain. V lost 1 base to trimming and J lost 7 bases, with 8 bases between them. The CDR3 loop spans 12 amino acids. Germline-derived CDR1 and CDR2 are MNHEY and SVGEGT.

This clonotype was counted at least ten times. The V gene is TRBV25-1, the J gene TRBJ2-5; 8 nucleotides align to TRBD2. This CDR3 has 15 amino acids. V gave up 5 bases and J gave up 1 base; unmatched junction bases: 6. Germline CDR1 MGHDK, CDR2 SYGVNS. The CDR3 sequence: CASSRFLAGQETQYF. CDR3 in DNA: TGTGCCAGCAGTCGGTTTCTAGCGGGCCAAGAGACCCAGTACTTC.

This clonotype showed up many times. The rearrangement joins TRBV5-1 to TRBJ2-1; TRBD2 agrees at 11 bases. CDR1 and CDR2 (germline): SGHRS, YFSETQ. The CDR3 totals 15 residues. Trimming took 4 bases from V and 7 from J; bases not matched to a gene: 7. CDR3 protein: CASSPLTSGSNEQFF. The CDR3 nucleotides read TGCGCCAGCAGCCCCTTAACTAGCGGGAGTAATGAGCAGTTCTTC.

This clonotype has just a few counts. The V call is TRBV11-2, the J call TRBJ2-7; D not certain. V was pared by 5 bases and J by 7 bases, with 15 bases between. Germline-derived CDR1 and CDR2 are SGHAT and FQNNGV. The CDR3 length is 13 residues. Here the CDR3 DNA reads TGTGCCAGCAGCCAAGGGTTCTTGGGTGAGCAGTACTTC. The encoded protein is CASSQGFLGEQYF.

Concerning this clonotype: This may be a read error: a much more frequent sequence differs by one nucleotide. The chain has TRBV29-1 and TRBJ2-1; D gene unclear. V lost 8 bases to trimming and J lost 4 bases, with 15 bases between them. Germline V gene sequence: CDR1 SQVTM, CDR2 ANQGSEA. The CDR3 extends over 13 amino acids. The CDR3 spells CSSVPERYNEQFF. The DNA of the CDR3 is TGCAGCTCGGTCCCGGAGAGATACAATGAGCAGTTCTTC.

This clonotype was seen ten or more times. J is TRBJ2-7 and V is TRBV20-1; D is tentatively TRBD1 or TRBD2 (6 bases each). This CDR3 has 12 amino acids. V was clipped by 3 bases and J by 5 bases, with 11 bases between them. Germline CDR1 DFQATT, CDR2 SNEGSKA (reference sequence). CDR3 amino acids: CSARMGGDEQYF. The CDR3 DNA reads as TGCAGTGCTAGGATGGGGGGCGACGAGCAGTACTTC.

This sequence joins TRBV11-2 and TRBJ2-3, with D maybe TRBD2 (6 bases). Per the germline V gene, CDR1 is SGHAT and CDR2 is FQNNGV. CDR3 length equals 15 residues. With 3 bases removed from V and 6 bases from J, the gap between germline ends came to 16 bases. The CDR3 loop is CASSLAGSRFDTQYF. The CDR3 DNA reads TGTGCCAGCAGCTTGGCGGGATCTAGGTTCGATACGCAGTATTTT. Variable domain in full (rest from reference TRBV11-2 and TRBJ2-3): EAGVAQSPRYKIIEKRQSVAFWCNPISGHATLYWYQQILGQGPKLLIQFQNNGVVDDSQLPKDRFSAERLKGVDSTLKIQPAKLEDSAVYLCASSLAGSRFDTQYFGPGTRLTVL.

This clonotype was counted a few times. The V and J genes are TRBV7-9 and TRBJ1-5; tentative D call: TRBD1 (5 bases). The V gene lost 3 bases and the J gene lost 5 bases, with 5 bases spanning the gap. Germline V gene lookup returns CDR1 SEHNR and CDR2 FQNEAQ (reference sequence). The CDR3 runs 12 residues. The DNA of the CDR3 is TGTGCCAGCAGCTTGGGGGATCAGCCCCAGCATTTT. Its translation is CASSLGDQPQHF.

Ten or more counts support this clonotype. The V call is TRBV5-6, the J call TRBJ2-2, with 7 nucleotides matching TRBD2. The CDR3 consists of 14 residues. The germline CDR1 and CDR2 sequences are SGHDT and YYEEEE. In DNA, the CDR3 is TGTGTCCGGGGGGACTCTCAATACACCGGGGAGCTGTTTTTT. Translated, it gives CVRGDSQYTGELFF. Combining the CDR3 with reference TRBV5-6 and TRBJ2-2 gives the whole variable domain DAGVTQSPTHLIKTRGQQVTLRCSPKSGHDTVSWYQQALGQGPQFIFQYYEEEERQRGNFPDRFSGHQFPNYSSELNVNALLLGDSALYLCVRGDSQYTGELFFGEGSRLTVL.

To note about this clonotype: A much larger clone is a single base away; this may be a read error. J is TRBJ1-2 and V is TRBV15; D uncertain. This CDR3 has 14 amino acids. Per the germline V gene, CDR1 is LNHNV and CDR2 is YYDKDF (reference sequence). In nucleotides, the CDR3 is TGTGCCGCCAGCAGAGAAATGAACGTATATGGCTACACCTTC. As protein: CAASREMNVYGYTF.

This clonotype was picked up many times. This chain connects TRBV4-2 to TRBJ2-7; possibly TRBD2 for D (5 bases). The CDR3 covers 15 residues. Trimming pared 4 bases from V and 4 bases from J, leaving 17 bases between. Germline V gene data show CDR1 as LGHNA and CDR2 as YNFKEQ. The CDR3, as DNA: TGTGCCAGCAGCCCCCTCCGGGGAAGGCCATACGAGCAGTACTTC. Translation: CASSPLRGRPYEQYF.

This clonotype occurred many times. The chain combines TRBV21-1 with TRBJ1-5. TRBV21-1 constitutes a pseudogene. The CDR3 has 16 amino acids. CDR3 protein: CASSKGGGPSNQPQHF. Here the CDR3 DNA reads TGTGCCAGCAGCAAAGGAGGTGGACCTAGCAATCAGCCCCAGCATTTT.

This clonotype has just a few counts. This may stem from a read error, because a much larger clone lies one nucleotide away. V is TRBV10-3 and J is TRBJ1-1, with D uncertain. CDR1 is ENHRY, CDR2 SYGVKD, per germline. CDR3 size: 15 residues. The CDR3 region is CTISVSGMAPREAFF. The CDR3 region has the DNA TGTACCATCAGTGTTTCCGGGATGGCCCCCCGTGAAGCTTTCTTT.

This clonotype was seen many times. The CDR3 DNA reads TGCAGCGTTGAAACCTCTCGCGGGAGGCAATCCTACAATGAGCAGTTCTTC. Translated: CSVETSRGRQSYNEQFF. V gene TRBV29-1 combines with J gene TRBJ2-1, with 8 bases matching TRBD2. Trimming cost V 2 bases and J 1 base; bases outside gene matches: 10. The CDR3 has 17 residues. Germline V gives CDR1 SQVTM, CDR2 ANQGSEA.

The genes are TRBV7-8 and TRBJ2-1; no definite D call. This CDR3 has 15 residues. Trimming shortened V by 1 base and J by 7 bases, and 14 bases separated the two germline ends. Germline V gives CDR1 SGHVS, CDR2 FQNEAQ. The CDR3 loop reads CASSLETWAPNEQFF. In DNA, the CDR3 is TGTGCCAGCAGCTTAGAGACCTGGGCGCCAAATGAGCAGTTCTTC.